The 25 T cell receptor beta chains presented below share a single source sample, sequenced in a study of early T cells in non-severe SARS-CoV-2 infection. TCRdb processed the 5' RACE reads anew with MiXCR; each CDR3 protein has one entry. The sample contains some 87,000 distinct CDR3 sequences, 12% of which appear only once. Specimen: whole blood. The receptors stem from an adult who was a healthcare worker with PCR-confirmed SARS-CoV-2 infection or an uninfected control (not recorded which).

This rearrangement joins TRBV5-1 to TRBJ2-7; TRBD2 matches at 7 bases. This CDR3 region has 14 residues. V shed 5 bases and J 2 bases; nucleotides not matched to a gene: 7. The germline gives CDR1 SGHRS, CDR2 YFSETQ. Written as DNA, the CDR3 is TGCGCCAGCAGGTACGAGCGGGGAACCTACGAGCAGTACTTC. Translated, it gives CASRYERGTYEQYF.

This clonotype has more than one count but fewer than ten. The V gene is TRBV9, the J gene TRBJ2-3, with TRBD2 as a possible D gene (5 bases). The V end lost 4 bases, the J end lost 0 bases, and 15 bases lay between the germline ends. This CDR3 region has 16 residues. Germline loops: CDR1 SGDLS, CDR2 YYNGEE. The CDR3 coding sequence is TGTGCCAGCAGCCTGTCTAGCTTACCTAGCACAGATACGCAGTATTTT. Translating gives CASSLSSLPSTDTQYF.

This clonotype came up many times. This rearrangement joins TRBV19 to TRBJ1-1; no clear D gene. The CDR3 spans 13 residues. V was trimmed by 6 bases and J by 3 bases, leaving 11 bases between them. The germline CDR1 and CDR2 sequences are LNHDA and SQIVND (reference sequence). The CDR3 sequence is CASRKGEDTEAFF. The CDR3 DNA sequence: TGTGCCAGTAGAAAGGGTGAGGACACTGAAGCTTTCTTT. Full variable domain (outside the CDR3, taken from reference TRBV19 and TRBJ1-1): DGGITQSPKYLFRKEGQNVTLSCEQNLNHDAMYWYRQDPGQGLRLIYYSQIVNDFQKGDIAEGYSVSREKKESFPLTVTSAQKNPTAFYLCASRKGEDTEAFFGQGTRLTVV.

This clonotype has only a few counts. V and J are TRBV28 and TRBJ1-1, with a weak D call TRBD1 (6 bases). Looked up from germline, CDR1 is MDHEN and CDR2 is SYDVKM. With 5 bases removed from V and 6 bases from J, the gap between germline ends came to 13 bases. The CDR3 has 13 amino acids. Here the CDR3 DNA reads TGTGCCAGCAGTCGACAGGTCTCTGCTGAAGCTTTCTTT. Translation: CASSRQVSAEAFF. Complete variable domain (other parts from reference TRBV28 and TRBJ1-1): DVKVTQSSRYLVKRTGEKVFLECVQDMDHENMFWYRQDPGLGLRLIYFSYDVKMKEKGDIPEGYSVSREKKERFSLILESASTNQTSMYLCASSRQVSAEAFFGQGTRLTVV.

This clonotype was seen ten or more times. The rearrangement joins TRBV10-3 to TRBJ2-1, with 10 positions matching TRBD2. This CDR3 comprises 17 residues. Trimming took 4 bases from V and 2 from J; bases not matched to a gene: 8. Germline loops: CDR1 ENHRY, CDR2 SYGVKD. CDR3 sequence: CAISVTGTSDTYNEQFF. CDR3 DNA: TGTGCCATCAGTGTCACCGGGACTAGCGACACCTACAATGAGCAGTTCTTC.

This clonotype was detected many times. The rearrangement links TRBV28 to TRBJ2-7; D is ambiguous. V lost 5 bases, J lost 2 bases, and 16 bases lay in between. CDR3 size: 15 residues. The V gene's germline CDR1 is MDHEN and CDR2 SYDVKM. The CDR3 bases are TGTGCCAGCAGTCCCCCTAGGGCCCAGACCTACGAGCAGTACTTC. It yields the protein CASSPPRAQTYEQYF.

The CDR3 here is CASSSRVHGELFF. CDR3 sequence (DNA): TGTGCCAGCAGCTCCCGGGTCCACGGGGAGCTGTTTTTT. This chain links TRBV7-2 with TRBJ2-2, with D unresolved. This CDR3 has 13 amino acids. CDR1 is SGHTA and CDR2 is FQGNSA in the germline V gene. V lost 4 bases, J lost 7 bases, and 10 bases lay in between.

This clonotype showed up many times. The gene calls are TRBV3-1 and TRBJ2-3; perhaps TRBD1 as D (6 bases). The V end lost 0 bases, the J end lost 2 bases, and 12 bases lay between the germline ends. In germline, CDR1 is LGHDT, CDR2 YNNKEL (reference sequence). This CDR3 contains 16 residues. The CDR3 protein is CASSQERQVYTDTQYF. The CDR3 DNA is TGTGCCAGCAGCCAAGAGCGACAGGTTTACACAGATACGCAGTATTTT.

The chain uses TRBV18 and TRBJ1-1, with D unclear. The CDR3 spans 15 residues. The germline V gene has CDR1 KGHSH and CDR2 LQKENI. V lost 4 bases to trimming and J lost 0 bases, with 12 bases between them. CDR3 loop: CASSRLGLMNTEAFF. The CDR3 DNA sequence: TGTGCCAGCTCACGCTTAGGGTTAATGAACACTGAAGCTTTCTTT.

Many counts were recorded for this clonotype. V gene TRBV18 combines with J gene TRBJ2-7; TRBD2 aligns across 9 bases. The CDR3 length is 16 residues. The germline V gene encodes CDR1 KGHSH and CDR2 LQKENI. J lost 5 bases, V lost 2 bases, and 10 bases had no gene match. The CDR3 sequence: CASSPWPGTSSDEQYF. Written as DNA, the CDR3 is TGTGCCAGCTCACCATGGCCGGGGACTAGCTCTGACGAGCAGTACTTC. Full variable domain (remainder filled in from reference TRBV18 and TRBJ2-7): NAGVMQNPRHLVRRRGQEARLRCSPMKGHSHVYWYRQLPEEGLKFMVYLQKENIIDESGMPKERFSAEFPKEGPSILRIQQVVRGDSAAYFCASSPWPGTSSDEQYFGPGTRLTVT.

This clonotype was detected ten times or more. This chain uses TRBV27 with TRBJ2-7, with a possible D match to TRBD2 (5 bases). The CDR3 runs 17 residues. V dropped 4 bases and J dropped 2 bases, with 21 bases sitting between them. Germline loops: CDR1 MNHEY, CDR2 SMNVEV (reference sequence). The CDR3 sequence: CASSYLAPHTVPYEQYF. CDR3 DNA: TGTGCCAGCAGTTATCTAGCTCCCCATACGGTCCCCTACGAGCAGTACTTC.

This clonotype appeared many times. The chain joins TRBV7-9 to TRBJ2-7; D gene uncertain. Germline values: CDR1 SEHNR, CDR2 FQNEAQ (reference sequence). The CDR3 has 11 amino acids. Between the trimmed V and J ends, which lost 5 bases and 0 bases, there was a span of 2 bases. For the CDR3, the DNA is TGTGCCAGCAGCCCCTCCTACGAGCAGTACTTC. Its protein is CASSPSYEQYF.

V gene TRBV5-5 combines with J gene TRBJ1-6, with TRBD1 identical over 10 bases. Germline CDR1 reads SGHKS; CDR2 reads YYEKEE (reference sequence). The length of the CDR3 is 18 residues. V trimming: 1 base; J trimming: 3 bases; junction bases outside the gene matches: 7. The DNA for the CDR3 is TGTGCCAGCAGCTTGACTTACCGGGACAGGGGCTATAATTCACCCCTCCACTTT. It is translated as CASSLTYRDRGYNSPLHF.

This clonotype was detected a few times. The chain combines TRBV13 with TRBJ2-3; D gene uncertain. The CDR3 contains 14 residues. The germline V gene encodes CDR1 PRHDT and CDR2 FYEKMQ (reference sequence). V was clipped by 0 bases and J by 4 bases, with 8 bases between them. The CDR3 nucleotides read TGTGCCAGCAGCTTAGGGGGTGGCGCAGATACGCAGTATTTT. Protein: CASSLGGGADTQYF.

In regard to this clonotype: The conserved closing phenylalanine or tryptophan is absent in this CDR3, likely reflecting a read error. The limits of the CDR3 on the DNA are not certain, so only TCRdb's listed CDR3 is given. This chain connects TRBV28 to TRBJ1-1. The CDR3 sequence runs 12 residues, both termini included. Germline V lookup: CDR1 MDHEN, CDR2 SYDVKM. CDR3 protein: CASSRVGGALAV.

CDR3 nucleotide sequence: TGTGCCGGCGGGAGGGGGACAGATACGCAGTATTTT. This gives the protein CAGGRGTDTQYF. The chain joins TRBV12-3 or TRBV12-4 to TRBJ2-3; 9 bases line up with TRBD2. V lost 11 bases, J lost 3 bases, and 3 bases stayed unmatched. The CDR3 extends over 12 amino acids.

This clonotype was detected only a few times. The rearrangement uses TRBV5-1 and TRBJ2-5; D is possibly TRBD1 (6 bases). CDR1 is SGHRS, CDR2 YFSETQ, per germline. With 4 bases removed from V and 2 bases from J, the gap between germline ends came to 18 bases. The CDR3 is made up of 16 amino acids. This CDR3 is CASSIDPGTPQETQYF. As DNA, the CDR3 is TGCGCCAGCAGCATAGACCCCGGGACACCACAAGAGACCCAGTACTTC.

This clonotype was seen ten or more times. V and J are TRBV18 and TRBJ2-7, with D hard to call. This CDR3 has 14 amino acids. Germline V gene lookup returns CDR1 KGHSH and CDR2 LQKENI. V was shortened by 3 bases and J by 2 bases, with 11 bases between the two germline ends. CDR3 sequence: CASSPTPIPYEQYF. The DNA for the CDR3 is TGTGCCAGCTCACCCACTCCGATACCCTACGAGCAGTACTTC. Together with reference TRBV18 and TRBJ2-7, the CDR3 gives the full variable domain: NAGVMQNPRHLVRRRGQEARLRCSPMKGHSHVYWYRQLPEEGLKFMVYLQKENIIDESGMPKERFSAEFPKEGPSILRIQQVVRGDSAAYFCASSPTPIPYEQYFGPGTRLTVT.

The chain carries TRBV3-1 and TRBJ2-3, with 7 bases that match TRBD1. The CDR3 runs 14 residues. The germline V gene has CDR1 LGHDT and CDR2 YNNKEL (reference sequence). With 1 base clipped from V and 5 bases from J, the junction kept 3 bases outside the gene matches. The DNA of the CDR3 is TGTGCCAGCAGCCAAGCGACAGGGTTAGATACGCAGTATTTT. It translates to CASSQATGLDTQYF.

This clonotype has ten or more counts. V and J are TRBV28 and TRBJ1-1, with 7 bases lining up with TRBD1. J gave up 5 bases and V 7 bases, and 13 bases lay outside the gene matches. The length of the CDR3 is 15 residues. Germline V gene lookup returns CDR1 MDHEN and CDR2 SYDVKM. The chain's CDR3 is CASTQGGLSRTEAFF. The CDR3 coding sequence is TGTGCCAGCACCCAGGGGGGCCTTTCTCGAACTGAAGCTTTCTTT.

The table lists this clonotype with many counts. This sequence joins TRBV11-2 and TRBJ1-1; no definite D call. This CDR3 contains 13 residues. Germline assignment: CDR1 SGHAT and CDR2 FQNNGV. Trimming cost V 4 bases and J 6 bases, with 12 bases left between them. The CDR3 region has the DNA TGTGCCAGCAGCTCTTTTGGCCGGGCTGAAGCTTTCTTT. It translates to CASSSFGRAEAFF.

This clonotype was observed at least ten times. The rearrangement uses TRBV19 and TRBJ1-5; D not certain. Germline lookup yields CDR1 LNHDA and CDR2 SQIVND (reference sequence). The CDR3 consists of 14 residues. V was clipped by 1 base and J by 1 base, with 5 bases between them. CDR3 region: CASSIVGSNQPQHF. DNA for the CDR3: TGTGCCAGTAGTATAGTGGGAAGCAATCAGCCCCAGCATTTT.

The chain joins TRBV29-1 to TRBJ1-3; D unclear. The CDR3 sequence is 10 residues long. CDR1 SQVTM and CDR2 ANQGSEA come from the germline V gene. The DNA of the CDR3 is TGCAGTGCATATGGTGACACCATATATTTT. It yields the protein CSAYGDTIYF.

Concerning this clonotype itself: At one end, the junction sequence differs from germline, possibly due to a read error. The chain couples TRBV7-6 to TRBJ2-1; maybe TRBD1 (6 bases). CDR1 and CDR2 from the germline V gene are SGHVS and FNYEAQ. The CDR3 extends over 11 amino acids. CDR3 in amino acids: CVSSLNRERVF. CDR3 in DNA: TGTGTCAGCAGCTTGAACAGGGAAAGGGTCTTC.

The chain has TRBV7-6 and TRBJ2-1; D is unresolved. Trimming took 2 bases from V and 7 from J, leaving 9 bases between them. Germline lookup yields CDR1 SGHVS and CDR2 FNYEAQ. CDR3 length equals 13 residues. This CDR3 is CASSLRLDNEQFF. The CDR3 coding sequence is TGTGCCAGCAGCTTAAGACTGGATAATGAGCAGTTCTTC.